The clone carrying this T cell receptor beta chain appeared a few times. Its antigen remains unknown. Neighboring lung without atypia was obtained no less than 2 cm from the tumor margin. Trimming took 3 bases from V and 8 from J; bases not matched to a gene: 13. This CDR3 spans 17 amino acids. Germline assignment: CDR1 LNHNV and CDR2 YYDKDF (reference sequence). This specimen belongs to a study of T cells in localized non-small cell lung cancer. Findings and caveats of the study: For the top 100 tumor clones, a median about 56 also appeared in adjacent lung. The highest T cell clonality was in uninvolved adjacent lung, above tumor.

Using immunoSEQ multiplex PCR, the repertoire was profiled, and TCRdb retains in-frame clones only, with some absent. Of 1,000 to 1,500 clones in the sample, about 15% are singletons; the top ten hold over 8%. The origin of this receptor is a woman aged 40-69 years with stage I lung adenocarcinoma. The rearrangement links TRBV15 to TRBJ1-4; 9 bases align to TRBD1. Sequenced here: normal lung tissue next to the tumor, sampled before any cancer treatment. This chain's CDR3 is CATSRTGGRASYEKLFF. CDR3 bases: TGTGCCACCAGCAGGACAGGGGGGCGAGCAAGTTACGAAAAACTGTTTTTT.